Listed here are 13 T cell receptor beta chains from one sample, sequenced in a study of beta chain features in type 1 diabetes. The sequenced template was cDNA made from the entire isolated RNA. Assay used: immunoSEQ multiplex PCR; TCRdb lists only in-frame clones, some missing. The repertoire consists of 900,000 or so clones, with roughly 15% occurring once and the leading ten covering 0.023%. Specimen: naive CD4+ T cells from blood. These receptors came from a woman younger than 35 in good health.

This chain joins TRBV20-1 and TRBJ2-1; D gene ambiguous. With 3 bases removed from V and 7 bases from J, the gap between germline ends came to 7 bases. This CDR3 has 11 amino acids. Per germline, CDR1 DFQATT and CDR2 SNEGSKA (reference sequence). The CDR3 coding sequence is TGCAGTGCTAGTGTGCCTAATGAGCAGTTCTTC. This encodes CSASVPNEQFF.

This clone was seen more than once but under ten times. The gene calls are TRBV5-1 and TRBJ2-2, with a weak D call TRBD2 (6 bases). The V end was cut by 4 bases, the J end by 1 base, with 8 bases between. CDR1 and CDR2 from the germline V gene are SGHRS and YFSETQ. The CDR3 is made up of 14 amino acids. The CDR3 DNA sequence: TGCGCCAGCAGCGGGGACTGGAACACCGGGGAGCTGTTTTTT. Its protein is CASSGDWNTGELFF. The entire variable domain, with the rest obtained from reference TRBV5-1 and TRBJ2-2, is as follows: KAGVTQTPRYLIKTRGQQVTLSCSPISGHRSVSWYQQTPGQGLQFLFEYFSETQRNKGNFPGRFSGRQFSNSRSEMNVSTLELGDSALYLCASSGDWNTGELFFGEGSRLTVL.

The chain is built from TRBV4-3 and TRBJ2-7; TRBD2 matches at 10 bases. This CDR3 spans 16 amino acids. The germline V gene encodes CDR1 LGHNA and CDR2 YSLEER. V shed 4 bases and J 5 bases; nucleotides not matched to a gene: 11. DNA for the CDR3: TGCGCCAGCAGCCGGGGCCTAGCGGGAGAAGGGCACGAGCAGTACTTC. Its translation is CASSRGLAGEGHEQYF.

V and J are TRBV9 and TRBJ2-4, with D perhaps TRBD1 or TRBD2 (5 bases each). This CDR3 has 14 residues. Germline V CDR1 and CDR2: SGDLS, YYNGEE. The V end lost 3 bases, the J end lost 11 bases, and 18 bases lay between the germline ends. The CDR3 here is CASSAGSGRFFQYF. CDR3 nucleotides: TGTGCCAGCAGCGCAGGGTCGGGGAGATTCTTTCAGTACTTC.

This clone has a single count. The chain links TRBV28 to TRBJ1-1, with 9 nucleotides matching TRBD1. The ends lost 5 bases at V and 5 bases at J; junction bases unmatched: 9. The CDR3 covers 15 residues. Germline V gene data show CDR1 as MDHEN and CDR2 as SYDVKM. The CDR3 DNA reads as TGTGCCAGCAGTCCGAACAGGGGGCCTGGAACTGAAGCTTTCTTT. Protein sequence: CASSPNRGPGTEAFF.

This chain uses TRBV7-3 with TRBJ2-1, with TRBD1 matching 7 bases. Trimming cost V 2 bases and J 7 bases; bases outside gene matches: 2. Looked up from germline, CDR1 is SGHTA and CDR2 is FQGTGA. This CDR3 comprises 13 residues. CDR3 nucleotides: TGTGCCAGCAGCTTAGACAGGGAGAATGAGCAGTTCTTC. Translation: CASSLDRENEQFF.

This clone has more than one count but fewer than ten. The chain uses TRBV6-5 and TRBJ1-4, with D perhaps TRBD1 (6 bases). In germline, CDR1 is MNHEY, CDR2 SVGAGI. Trimming shortened V by 5 bases and J by 4 bases, and 11 bases separated the two germline ends. The length of the CDR3 is 14 residues. The CDR3 DNA reads TGTGCCAGCAGTCAGGGGCAAAGTAATGAAAAACTGTTTTTT. The encoded protein is CASSQGQSNEKLFF.

The rearrangement uses TRBV2 and TRBJ1-2; possibly TRBD1 for D (5 bases). Germline V CDR1 and CDR2: SNHLY, FYNNEI. The CDR3 has 13 residues. Trimming removed 7 bases at V and 4 bases at J, with 13 bases between. The CDR3 nucleotides are TGTGCCAGCAAGAGACAGTCGGTCTATGGCTACACCTTC. As protein: CASKRQSVYGYTF.

This clone was seen more than once but under ten times. In the same sample, other DNA sequences code for this CDR3. V is TRBV11-2 and J is TRBJ2-6, with no clear D. The CDR3 loop spans 15 amino acids. V was shortened by 4 bases and J by 0 bases, with 7 bases between the two germline ends. Germline loops: CDR1 SGHAT, CDR2 FQNNGV. DNA for the CDR3: TGTGCCAGCAGCTCCGGACGCTCTGGGGCCAACGTCCTGACTTTC. It specifies CASSSGRSGANVLTF.

The chain carries TRBV19 and TRBJ1-2; D may be TRBD1 (5 bases). The CDR3 covers 14 residues. CDR1 is LNHDA and CDR2 is SQIVND in the germline V gene (reference sequence). The V and J ends lost 3 bases and 2 bases respectively, with 10 bases between them. CDR3 nucleotides: TGTGCCAGTAGTATGGACCGGGGGAACTATGGCTACACCTTC. Encoded protein: CASSMDRGNYGYTF.

CDR3 amino acids: CASSLGLAVSLSGEQYF. Written as DNA, the CDR3 is TGTGCCAGCAGCTTAGGGCTAGCGGTATCTCTTTCTGGGGAGCAGTACTTC. The chain uses TRBV7-9 and TRBJ2-7; TRBD2 matches 7 bases. The CDR3 has 17 amino acids. CDR1 and CDR2 from the germline V gene are SEHNR and FQNEAQ (reference sequence). Trimming at V came to 1 base and at J to 7 bases, leaving 16 bases not matched to a gene.

The rearrangement links TRBV4-2 to TRBJ2-1; D gene ambiguous. V was shortened by 5 bases and J by 0 bases, with 11 bases between the two germline ends. Germline lookup yields CDR1 LGHNA and CDR2 YNFKEQ. This CDR3 has 15 amino acids. In nucleotides, the CDR3 is TGTGCCAGCAGCAGTAGGCTTCTCTCCTACAATGAGCAGTTCTTC. Its protein product is CASSSRLLSYNEQFF.

The chain couples TRBV7-2 to TRBJ2-1; D is uncertain. From germline, CDR1 is SGHTA and CDR2 FQGNSA. The V end was cut by 2 bases, the J end by 4 bases, with 6 bases between. This CDR3 is 13 amino acids long. The chain's CDR3 is CASSLFMYNEQFF. In nucleotides, the CDR3 is TGTGCCAGCAGCTTATTTATGTACAATGAGCAGTTCTTC.